A single sample gave rise to the 19 T cell receptor beta chains below, sequenced in a study of T-cell memory formation after mild COVID-19. MiXCR, run by TCRdb on the 5' RACE reads, gives a single entry per CDR3 protein. The sample carries about 240,000 distinct CDR3 sequences, roughly 9.4% recorded once. The specimen was PBMCs or a T cell subset sorted from them (not recorded which). The receptors shown here come from a young man who had mild COVID-19 (a few samples of this study predate the infection). Cell type and time point are not known.

This clonotype showed up just a few times. The V gene is TRBV10-3, the J gene TRBJ2-1, with TRBD1 matching over 9 bases. Trimming cost V 10 bases and J 6 bases; bases outside gene matches: 10. Germline CDR1 ENHRY, CDR2 SYGVKD. This CDR3 has 14 residues. The CDR3 DNA reads as TGTGCCACCATCCGGGACAGGGAGAGCAATGAGCAGTTCTTC. It is translated as CATIRDRESNEQFF.

V gene TRBV29-1 combines with J gene TRBJ1-2; 10 nucleotides line up with TRBD1. The ends lost 5 bases at V and 2 bases at J; junction bases unmatched: 8. Germline lookup yields CDR1 SQVTM and CDR2 ANQGSEA. The CDR3 consists of 15 residues. Here the CDR3 DNA reads TGCAGCGTTACCCGGGACAGGGGTGGCAACTATGGCTACACCTTC. Amino acid sequence: CSVTRDRGGNYGYTF.

This chain connects TRBV12-3 or TRBV12-4 to TRBJ2-7; D may match TRBD1 or TRBD2 (5 bases each). V was pared by 6 bases and J by 7 bases, with 22 bases between. This CDR3 region has 15 residues. The CDR3 DNA is TGTGCCAGCAGCTACCTCAGGGAACACACGGGGGAGCAGTACTTC. This gives the protein CASSYLREHTGEQYF.

This clonotype has only a few counts. The DNA of the CDR3 is TGTGCCAGCAGCCAAGGACAGGTGCCTGAAGCTTTCTTT. This sequence encodes CASSQGQVPEAFF. The genes are TRBV7-2 and TRBJ1-1, with 7 bases fitting TRBD1. The V gene's germline CDR1 is SGHTA and CDR2 FQGNSA. Losses at the gene ends were 5 bases for V and 6 bases for J; bases not matched to a gene: 6. The CDR3 consists of 13 residues.

V is TRBV5-1 and J is TRBJ2-1; TRBD2 is a possible D gene (5 bases). The CDR3 loop spans 12 amino acids. In germline, CDR1 is SGHRS, CDR2 YFSETQ. Trimming removed 6 bases at V and 4 bases at J, with 8 bases between. CDR3 region: CASTTGYNEQFF. The DNA of the CDR3 is TGCGCCAGCACCACGGGGTACAATGAGCAGTTCTTC.

A few counts support this clonotype. This rearrangement joins TRBV12-5 to TRBJ2-5; D remains ambiguous. Germline assignment: CDR1 LGHNT and CDR2 FRNRAP. With 5 bases removed from V and 5 bases from J, the gap between germline ends came to 15 bases. CDR3 length: 14 amino acids. The CDR3 DNA reads as TGTGCTAGTGGTCCCTCCTCGGGTGAGGAGACCCAGTACTTC. It encodes CASGPSSGEETQYF.

The table lists this clonotype with a few counts. J is TRBJ1-3 and V is TRBV7-9; unclear D gene. Germline CDR1 and CDR2: SEHNR and FQNEAQ (reference sequence). V lost 2 bases, J lost 7 bases, and 12 bases lay in between. The CDR3 sequence is 14 residues long. The CDR3 region has the DNA TGTGCCAGCAGCTTACGGGCGAATGCGAACACCATATATTTT. Protein product: CASSLRANANTIYF.

The rearrangement links TRBV28 to TRBJ1-3; D possibly corresponds to TRBD1 (5 bases). The CDR3 is 16 residues long. The V end was cut by 3 bases, the J end by 0 bases, with 12 bases between. Per the germline V gene, CDR1 is MDHEN and CDR2 is SYDVKM. The CDR3: CASSFGLGVSGNTIYF. In nucleotides, the CDR3 is TGTGCCAGCAGTTTTGGGCTGGGGGTCTCTGGAAACACCATATATTTT.

This clonotype appeared many times. The chain uses TRBV30 and TRBJ2-4; the match to TRBD1 covers 8 bases. The germline V gene has CDR1 GTSNPN and CDR2 SVGIG (reference sequence). V was clipped by 1 base and J by 8 bases; unmatched bases: 4. This CDR3 has 13 amino acids. The CDR3 DNA reads as TGTGCCTGGAGTGCAGGGGGCAGGGACATTCAGTACTTC. Translated, it gives CAWSAGGRDIQYF.

DNA for the CDR3: TGTGCCAGCAGTGGAGTCCTCATAGGGACAGATACGCAGTATTTT. This encodes CASSGVLIGTDTQYF. The V call is TRBV25-1, the J call TRBJ2-3, with unresolved D. CDR1 is MGHDK, CDR2 SYGVNS, per germline. The CDR3 contains 15 residues. Trimming took off 4 bases at V and 3 bases at J, with 14 bases between the two ends.

This clonotype was seen a few times. This chain uses TRBV12-5 with TRBJ2-3; maybe TRBD1 (5 bases). The germline gives CDR1 LGHNT, CDR2 FRNRAP. Deletions cut 3 bases from V and 1 base from J, with 5 bases between. This CDR3 region has 13 residues. The CDR3 DNA sequence: TGTGCTAGTGGTTTAGGGGGCACAGATACGCAGTATTTT. This encodes CASGLGGTDTQYF.

This clonotype was counted a few times. The chain employs TRBV27 and TRBJ2-1, with D possibly matching TRBD2 (6 bases). CDR1 is MNHEY, CDR2 SMNVEV, per germline (reference sequence). Trimming left V 5 bases short and J 4 bases short, with 18 bases between. This CDR3 spans 16 amino acids. CDR3 nucleotides: TGTGCCAGCAGTCCCCTTACTAGCAGCTTTTACAATGAGCAGTTCTTC. Encoded protein: CASSPLTSSFYNEQFF.

The J gene is TRBJ2-3, the V gene TRBV28, with TRBD2 matching 10 bases. CDR1 is MDHEN and CDR2 is SYDVKM in the germline V gene. CDR3 length: 16 amino acids. V was clipped by 8 bases and J by 6 bases; unmatched bases: 14. Here the CDR3 DNA reads TGTGCCAGCGGATCGAAAAGCGGGGGGGCCGGGGATACGCAGTATTTT. The encoded protein is CASGSKSGGAGDTQYF.

This clonotype showed up many times. The chain combines TRBV7-2 with TRBJ2-3; no clear D. The CDR3 totals 13 residues. Per germline, CDR1 SGHTA and CDR2 FQGNSA. V shed 3 bases and J shed 2 bases, with 6 bases lying between them. The DNA of the CDR3 is TGTGCCAGCAGCTTGGGCTTCACAGATACGCAGTATTTT. It codes for CASSLGFTDTQYF.

This clonotype was seen only a few times. This chain uses TRBV5-6 with TRBJ2-3; 9 bases are shared with TRBD2. Germline V CDR1 and CDR2: SGHDT, YYEEEE. This CDR3 has 16 amino acids. V lost 0 bases to trimming and J lost 5 bases; unmatched junction nucleotides: 7. In nucleotides, the CDR3 is TGTGCCAGCAGCTTGGCCGGCGGGGGGGCGGGAGATACGCAGTATTTT. This translates into CASSLAGGGAGDTQYF.

The rearrangement joins TRBV5-1 to TRBJ1-6, with TRBD1 as a possible D gene (6 bases). Looked up from germline, CDR1 is SGHRS and CDR2 is YFSETQ. With 5 bases removed from V and 5 bases from J, the gap between germline ends came to 14 bases. The CDR3 is made up of 15 amino acids. The CDR3 bases are TGCGCCAGCAGACCACCGGGACATAATAATTCACCCCTCCACTTT. Protein product: CASRPPGHNNSPLHF.

This chain uses TRBV4-1 with TRBJ1-5, with D unclear. Looked up from germline, CDR1 is MGHRA and CDR2 is YSYEKL. Trimming cost V 1 base and J 6 bases, with 13 bases left between them. This CDR3 is built from 15 residues. The CDR3 protein is CASSQGGMMSQPQHF. The CDR3 DNA is TGCGCCAGCAGCCAAGGGGGTATGATGAGTCAGCCCCAGCATTTT.

A few counts support this clonotype. This chain connects TRBV12-3 or TRBV12-4 to TRBJ1-6; no definite D call. V shed 5 bases and J shed 10 bases, with 15 bases lying between them. This CDR3 spans 14 amino acids. CDR3: CASSPGQVGSPLHF. CDR3 nucleotide sequence: TGTGCCAGCAGTCCCGGGCAGGTCGGATCACCCCTCCACTTT.

The chain has TRBV10-3 and TRBJ1-5, with 8 nucleotides matching TRBD1. Germline V gives CDR1 ENHRY, CDR2 SYGVKD. CDR3 length equals 14 residues. V lost 6 bases and J lost 5; bases outside the gene matches: 6. CDR3 sequence: CAISDRGPDQPQHF. The CDR3 DNA reads as TGTGCCATCAGCGACAGGGGCCCGGATCAGCCCCAGCATTTT.